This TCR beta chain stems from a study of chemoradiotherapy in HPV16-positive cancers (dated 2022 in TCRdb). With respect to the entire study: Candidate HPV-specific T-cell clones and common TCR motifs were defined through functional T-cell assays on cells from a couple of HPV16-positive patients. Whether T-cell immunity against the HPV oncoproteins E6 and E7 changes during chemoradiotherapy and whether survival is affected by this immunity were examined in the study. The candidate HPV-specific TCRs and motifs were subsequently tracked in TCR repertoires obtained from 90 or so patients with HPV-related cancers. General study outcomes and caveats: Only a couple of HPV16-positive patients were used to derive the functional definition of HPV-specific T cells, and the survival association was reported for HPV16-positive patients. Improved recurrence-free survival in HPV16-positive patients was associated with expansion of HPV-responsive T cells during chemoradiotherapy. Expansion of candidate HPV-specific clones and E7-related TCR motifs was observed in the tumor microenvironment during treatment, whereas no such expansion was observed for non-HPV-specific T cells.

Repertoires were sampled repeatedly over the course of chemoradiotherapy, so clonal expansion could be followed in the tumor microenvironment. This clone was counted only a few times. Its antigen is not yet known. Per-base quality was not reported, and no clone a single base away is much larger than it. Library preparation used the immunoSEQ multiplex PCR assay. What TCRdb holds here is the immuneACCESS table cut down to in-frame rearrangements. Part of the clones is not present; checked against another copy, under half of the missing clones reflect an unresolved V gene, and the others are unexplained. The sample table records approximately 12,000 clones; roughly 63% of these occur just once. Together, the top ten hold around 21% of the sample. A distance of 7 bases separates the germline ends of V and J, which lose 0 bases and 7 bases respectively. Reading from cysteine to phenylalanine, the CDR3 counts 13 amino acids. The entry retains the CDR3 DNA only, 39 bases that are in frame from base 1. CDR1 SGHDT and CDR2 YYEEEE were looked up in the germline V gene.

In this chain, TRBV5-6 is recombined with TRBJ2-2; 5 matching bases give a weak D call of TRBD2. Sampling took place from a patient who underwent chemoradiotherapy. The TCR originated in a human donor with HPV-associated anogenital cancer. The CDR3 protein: CASSLGGVGELFF. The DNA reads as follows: TGTGCCAGCAGCTTGGGGGGAGTCGGGGAGCTGTTTTTT.